Listed below are T cell receptor beta chains from one sample, sequenced in a study of OX40 agonist ivuxolimab in advanced cancers. TCRdb's copy holds only in-frame clones and misses some; the assay was immunoSEQ multiplex PCR. Of 9,500 to 15,000 clones listed, about 85% are singletons. The sequencing here drew on CD4+ or CD8+ T cells sorted from blood, taken in a trial of the OX40 agonist ivuxolimab. All receptors derive from an adult with an advanced solid tumor such as melanoma, head and neck, liver or kidney cancer. CDR3s include the opening cysteine and the closing phenylalanine or tryptophan. The D gene is left open where the match is weak. Rows give clone size only sometimes, using once, few, many, or a class for an expanded clone.

D gene: NA
J gene: TRBJ1-2
clone size: NA
V gene: TRBV9
CDR3 protein: CASSVGGWPGVDYGYTF
CDR3 DNA: TGTGCCAGCAGCGTAGGTGGGTGGCCAGGGGTGGACTATGGCTACACCTTC

D gene: NA
J gene: TRBJ2-2
clone size: NA
V gene: TRBV11-2
CDR3 protein: CASSSPRGVNTGELFF
CDR3 DNA: TGTGCCAGCAGCTCTCCCCGGGGAGTGAACACCGGGGAGCTGTTTTTT

D gene: NA
J gene: TRBJ2-7
clone size: NA
V gene: TRBV13
CDR3 protein: CASSLARSYEQYF
CDR3 DNA: TGTGCCAGCAGCCTTGCTCGATCCTACGAGCAGTACTTC

D gene: TRBD2
J gene: TRBJ2-2
clone size: NA
V gene: TRBV28
CDR3 protein: CASSFRDSGRGTGELFF
CDR3 DNA: TGTGCCAGCAGTTTCCGGGATAGCGGGAGGGGAACCGGGGAGCTGTTTTTT

D gene: TRBD2
J gene: TRBJ2-7
clone size: NA
V gene: TRBV5-8
CDR3 protein: CASSPGLADPYEQYF
CDR3 DNA: TGTGCCAGCAGCCCGGGACTAGCGGACCCCTACGAGCAGTACTTC

D gene: TRBD2
J gene: TRBJ2-1
clone size: once
V gene: TRBV5-4
CDR3 protein: CASSPGLAGGPRYNEQFF
CDR3 DNA: TGTGCCAGCAGCCCTGGACTAGCGGGAGGGCCTCGCTACAATGAGCAGTTCTTC

D gene: NA
J gene: TRBJ2-2
clone size: NA
V gene: TRBV7-9
CDR3 protein: CASSLGFLTNTGELFF
CDR3 DNA: TGTGCCAGCAGCTTAGGTTTCCTCACGAACACCGGGGAGCTGTTTTTT

D gene: NA
J gene: TRBJ1-2
clone size: NA
V gene: TRBV18
CDR3 protein: CASSPPDYGYTF
CDR3 DNA: TGTGCCAGCTCACCACCGGACTATGGCTACACCTTC

D gene: NA
J gene: TRBJ2-1
clone size: once
V gene: TRBV13
CDR3 protein: CASSFQRDSLSFF
CDR3 DNA: TGTGCCAGCAGTTTTCAACGGGACTCCTTATCGTTCTTC

D gene: NA
J gene: TRBJ1-5
clone size: NA
V gene: TRBV10-2
CDR3 protein: CASSEREYQPQHF
CDR3 DNA: TGCGCCAGCAGTGAGCGGGAATATCAGCCCCAGCATTTT

D gene: NA
J gene: TRBJ2-7
clone size: NA
V gene: TRBV9
CDR3 protein: CASSVEPATYEQYF
CDR3 DNA: TGTGCCAGCAGCGTAGAACCAGCCACCTACGAGCAGTACTTC

D gene: NA
J gene: TRBJ1-3
clone size: NA
V gene: TRBV7-7
CDR3 protein: CASSLAIGSGNTIYF
CDR3 DNA: TGTGCCAGCAGCTTAGCGATAGGGTCTGGAAACACCATATATTTT

D gene: TRBD1
J gene: TRBJ2-1
clone size: NA
V gene: TRBV27
CDR3 protein: CASSSLRQGYNEQFF
CDR3 DNA: TGTGCCAGCAGTTCCCTCCGACAGGGCTACAATGAGCAGTTCTTC

D gene: NA
J gene: TRBJ1-2
clone size: once
V gene: TRBV4-3
CDR3 protein: CASSQGVGTAWGYGYTF
CDR3 DNA: TGCGCCAGCAGCCAAGGGGTGGGAACAGCCTGGGGCTATGGCTACACCTTC

D gene: TRBD1
J gene: TRBJ2-7
clone size: NA
V gene: TRBV7-8
CDR3 protein: CASSLSTGAYEQYF
CDR3 DNA: TGTGCCAGCAGCTTATCAACAGGGGCCTACGAGCAGTACTTC

D gene: NA
J gene: TRBJ2-3
clone size: NA
V gene: TRBV10-1
CDR3 protein: CASSESAGNTDMQYF
CDR3 DNA: TGCGCCAGCAGTGAGTCGGCGGGGAACACAGATATGCAGTATTTT

D gene: TRBD2
J gene: TRBJ2-3
clone size: once
V gene: TRBV19
CDR3 protein: CATRGGGPTDTQYF
CDR3 DNA: TGTGCCACCCGGGGGGGAGGGCCTACAGATACGCAGTATTTT

D gene: TRBD2
J gene: TRBJ2-7
clone size: once
V gene: TRBV5-8
CDR3 protein: CASSFWGGYEQYF
CDR3 DNA: TGTGCCAGCAGCTTCTGGGGGGGCTACGAGCAGTACTTC

D gene: NA
J gene: TRBJ1-2
clone size: medium-sized
V gene: TRBV30
CDR3 protein: CAWSAGTVHYGYTF
CDR3 DNA: TGTGCCTGGAGTGCTGGGACGGTGCACTATGGCTACACCTTC

D gene: TRBD1
J gene: TRBJ2-7
clone size: NA
V gene: TRBV2
CDR3 protein: CASRAGTGGEQYF
CDR3 DNA: TGTGCCAGCAGAGCCGGGACAGGGGGCGAGCAGTACTTC

D gene: TRBD1
J gene: TRBJ2-7
clone size: NA
V gene: TRBV7-6
CDR3 protein: CASRQGSYEQYF
CDR3 DNA: TGTGCCAGCCGACAGGGATCCTACGAGCAGTACTTC

D gene: NA
J gene: TRBJ2-2
clone size: NA
V gene: TRBV6-6
CDR3 protein: CASSYRGGVVGELFF
CDR3 DNA: TGTGCCAGCAGTTACAGGGGAGGTGTCGTCGGGGAGCTGTTTTTT

D gene: NA
J gene: TRBJ2-3
clone size: NA
V gene: TRBV2
CDR3 protein: CASSERYQARDTQYF
CDR3 DNA: TGTGCCAGCAGTGAACGGTACCAGGCCCGGGATACGCAGTATTTT

D gene: NA
J gene: TRBJ2-7
clone size: NA
V gene: TRBV5-1
CDR3 protein: CASSLEDGWQYF
CDR3 DNA: TGTGCCAGCAGCTTGGAGGACGGGTGGCAGTACTTC

D gene: TRBD1
J gene: TRBJ1-1
clone size: once
V gene: TRBV10-3
CDR3 protein: CAIRVDRGYTEAFF
CDR3 DNA: TGTGCCATCAGAGTAGACAGGGGTTACACTGAAGCTTTCTTT

D gene: TRBD1
J gene: TRBJ1-1
clone size: NA
V gene: TRBV11-2
CDR3 protein: CASSWTGSNTEAFF
CDR3 DNA: TGTGCCAGCAGCTGGACAGGGTCGAACACTGAAGCTTTCTTT

D gene: NA
J gene: TRBJ1-3
clone size: NA
V gene: TRBV6-1
CDR3 protein: CASSETPSSGNTIYF
CDR3 DNA: TGTGCCAGCAGTGAAACACCGAGCTCTGGAAACACCATATATTTT

D gene: TRBD1
J gene: TRBJ2-7
clone size: NA
V gene: TRBV7-9
CDR3 protein: CASSLGGQNEQYF
CDR3 DNA: TGTGCCAGCAGCTTAGGGGGACAGAACGAGCAGTACTTC

D gene: TRBD2
J gene: TRBJ2-7
clone size: NA
V gene: TRBV7-9
CDR3 protein: CASSYSGSYEQYF
CDR3 DNA: TGTGCCAGCAGTTATAGCGGGAGCTACGAGCAGTACTTC

D gene: TRBD2
J gene: TRBJ2-1
clone size: NA
V gene: TRBV19
CDR3 protein: CASSSAGGIYNEQFF
CDR3 DNA: TGTGCCAGTAGTTCAGCGGGAGGGATCTACAATGAGCAGTTCTTC

D gene: TRBD2
J gene: TRBJ2-2
clone size: NA
V gene: TRBV7-8
CDR3 protein: CASSLPTSGGADTGELFF
CDR3 DNA: TGTGCCAGCAGCTTACCCACTAGCGGGGGGGCGGACACCGGGGAGCTGTTTTTT

D gene: TRBD1
J gene: TRBJ2-7
clone size: NA
V gene: TRBV7-6
CDR3 protein: CASSPRLGQGVRYEQYF
CDR3 DNA: TGTGCCAGCAGCCCGCGCCTCGGACAGGGTGTTCGCTACGAGCAGTACTTC

D gene: NA
J gene: TRBJ2-3
clone size: few
V gene: TRBV27
CDR3 protein: CASRSTDTQYF
CDR3 DNA: TGTGCCAGCAGATCCACAGATACGCAGTATTTT

D gene: NA
J gene: TRBJ1-2
clone size: NA
V gene: TRBV27
CDR3 protein: CASSLGQNGIYGYTF
CDR3 DNA: TGTGCCAGCAGTCTAGGACAGAACGGAATCTATGGCTACACCTTC

D gene: TRBD2
J gene: TRBJ2-7
clone size: NA
V gene: TRBV5-4
CDR3 protein: CASSLETSGIHEQYF
CDR3 DNA: TGTGCCAGCAGCTTGGAGACTAGCGGAATCCACGAGCAGTACTTC

D gene: TRBD2
J gene: TRBJ2-5
clone size: NA
V gene: TRBV25-1
CDR3 protein: CASSDWLAGEETQYF
CDR3 DNA: TGTGCCAGCAGTGATTGGCTAGCGGGAGAAGAGACCCAGTACTTC

D gene: NA
J gene: TRBJ1-1
clone size: NA
V gene: TRBV7-9
CDR3 protein: CASSSNTEAFF
CDR3 DNA: TGTGCCAGCAGCTCGAACACTGAAGCTTTCTTT

D gene: NA
J gene: TRBJ2-7
clone size: NA
V gene: TRBV19
CDR3 protein: CASSIYPGDTYEQYF
CDR3 DNA: TGTGCCAGTAGTATTTACCCCGGGGACACCTACGAGCAGTACTTC

D gene: TRBD2
J gene: TRBJ2-7
clone size: NA
V gene: TRBV4-1
CDR3 protein: CASSRGLAGYEQYF
CDR3 DNA: TGCGCCAGCAGCCGGGGACTAGCGGGCTACGAGCAGTACTTC

D gene: NA
J gene: TRBJ2-1
clone size: NA
V gene: TRBV30
CDR3 protein: CAWSAGSSYNEQFF
CDR3 DNA: TGTGCCTGGAGTGCAGGGAGCTCCTACAATGAGCAGTTCTTC

D gene: TRBD1
J gene: TRBJ1-2
clone size: NA
V gene: TRBV2
CDR3 protein: CASSPIGEEDRVHTF
CDR3 DNA: TGTGCCAGCAGCCCCATCGGGGAGGAAGACAGGGTCCACACCTTC

D gene: NA
J gene: TRBJ2-1
clone size: few
V gene: TRBV2
CDR3 protein: CASSEGGTDQFF
CDR3 DNA: TGTGCCAGCAGTGAGGGGGGTACGGACCAGTTCTTC

D gene: NA
J gene: TRBJ1-6
clone size: once
V gene: TRBV7-6
CDR3 protein: CASSLQGISYNSPLHF
CDR3 DNA: TGTGCCAGCAGCTTACAGGGGATCTCCTATAATTCACCCCTCCACTTT

D gene: NA
J gene: TRBJ1-1
clone size: NA
V gene: TRBV7-9
CDR3 protein: CASSSQGSNTEAFF
CDR3 DNA: TGTGCCAGCAGCTCCCAAGGGTCGAACACTGAAGCTTTCTTT

D gene: TRBD1
J gene: TRBJ1-4
clone size: few
V gene: TRBV2
CDR3 protein: CASSSDRGNPDEKLFF
CDR3 DNA: TGTGCCAGCAGCTCGGACAGGGGGAATCCGGATGAAAAACTGTTTTTT

D gene: TRBD2
J gene: TRBJ2-3
clone size: NA
V gene: TRBV7-9
CDR3 protein: CASSLLAGGLGDTQYF
CDR3 DNA: TGTGCCAGCAGCCTACTAGCGGGAGGGCTTGGGGATACGCAGTATTTT

D gene: TRBD1
J gene: TRBJ1-2
clone size: NA
V gene: TRBV9
CDR3 protein: CASSGLGTAVYGYTF
CDR3 DNA: TGTGCCAGCAGCGGCCTCGGGACAGCGGTCTATGGCTACACCTTC

D gene: NA
J gene: TRBJ2-7
clone size: NA
V gene: TRBV13
CDR3 protein: CASSVGQGSSYEQYF
CDR3 DNA: TGTGCCAGCAGCGTAGGGCAGGGAAGTTCCTACGAGCAGTACTTC

D gene: NA
J gene: TRBJ2-2
clone size: once
V gene: TRBV6-5
CDR3 protein: CASSLDGNTGELFF
CDR3 DNA: TGTGCCAGCAGTCTGGACGGGAACACCGGGGAGCTGTTTTTT

D gene: TRBD2
J gene: TRBJ2-7
clone size: NA
V gene: TRBV28
CDR3 protein: CASTGTSGPWRGSYEQYF
CDR3 DNA: TGTGCCAGCACTGGGACTAGCGGGCCCTGGAGGGGCTCCTACGAGCAGTACTTC

D gene: TRBD2
J gene: TRBJ2-7
clone size: NA
V gene: TRBV7-9
CDR3 protein: CASSAGLAGYEQYF
CDR3 DNA: TGTGCCAGCAGCGCTGGACTAGCGGGATACGAGCAGTACTTC

D gene: NA
J gene: TRBJ2-1
clone size: NA
V gene: TRBV7-3
CDR3 protein: CASSLGPLGGASYNEQFF
CDR3 DNA: TGTGCCAGCAGCTTAGGCCCTTTAGGGGGGGCGTCCTACAATGAGCAGTTCTTC

D gene: NA
J gene: TRBJ2-2
clone size: NA
V gene: TRBV12-5
CDR3 protein: CASGLVPGELFF
CDR3 DNA: TGTGCTAGTGGTTTGGTACCCGGGGAGCTGTTTTTT

D gene: NA
J gene: TRBJ1-1
clone size: once
V gene: TRBV7-3
CDR3 protein: CASSLEGLPGGTEAFF
CDR3 DNA: TGTGCCAGCAGCTTAGAGGGACTCCCGGGAGGCACTGAAGCTTTCTTT

D gene: TRBD1
J gene: TRBJ1-2
clone size: NA
V gene: TRBV29-1
CDR3 protein: CSVDRGRGLQFGYTF
CDR3 DNA: TGCAGCGTTGATAGGGGGAGGGGGCTACAATTCGGCTACACCTTC